This record covers a single TCR beta chain. The sample comes from a study of blood T cell repertoires in COVID-19. Turning to the study itself: The United States, Italy and Spain supplied acute and convalescent COVID-19 samples.

Assay used: immunoSEQ multiplex PCR; TCRdb lists only in-frame clones, some missing. The sample has 300,000 or so clones; approximately 90% are singletons. All enrollees were about 18 to 100 years old and from roughly 22 US areas. Assignment of participants to cohorts was predicated upon participant-reported clinical history. The V and J ends lost 4 bases and 7 bases, in that order; junction bases with no gene match: 6. This CDR3 spans 14 amino acids. Germline-derived CDR1 and CDR2 are SGHRS and YFSETQ. The source of this sequence is a woman in her twenties or thirties who had recovered from COVID-19. The V gene is TRBV5-1, the J gene TRBJ2-7; 12 bases are shared with TRBD1. Input material: PBMCs or T cells enriched from blood (not recorded which). CDR3 DNA sequence: TGCGCCAGCAGCCTAGGGACAGGGGGCGAAGAGCAGTACTTC. This encodes CASSLGTGGEEQYF.